This T cell receptor beta chain was found in a study of PD-1 blockade in mismatch repair-deficient tumors. Note on this clone: Its antigen is unknown.

All patients were mismatch repair deficient, assessed by either PCR or immunohistochemistry. TCRs were sequenced from a few patients responding to pembrolizumab. The method was immunoSEQ multiplex PCR; TCRdb's version includes in-frame clones alone and lacks a portion of them. The data contain under 25,000 clones, 80% to 90% of them singletons. Whole-study results and caveats: Rapid post-treatment expansion, then contraction, generally preceding radiologic response, marked tumor-resident clones.

V lost 2 bases and J lost 0, with 10 bases in between. Germline V CDR1 and CDR2: SGHTS, YDEGEE. The CDR3 consists of 15 residues. This sample comprised peripheral blood, obtained 2 weeks after starting pembrolizumab. This clonotype was obtained from an adult with mismatch repair-deficient cancer. V gene TRBV5-8 combines with J gene TRBJ2-3; D is uncertain. The CDR3 sequence: CASSFRPYSTDTQYF. The CDR3 bases are TGTGCCAGCAGCTTTAGGCCTTATAGCACAGATACGCAGTATTTT.